This T cell receptor beta chain originates from a study of CD8+ T cells in alopecia areata. On this clone itself: What it binds is unknown. Mouse gene names and germline throughout. From the germline J gene comes the end of the CDR3, since the read stops 4 residues before it.

Sequencing relied on a cDNA template that was reverse transcribed from extracted RNA. Using immunoSEQ multiplex PCR, the repertoire was profiled, and TCRdb retains in-frame clones only, with some absent. The sample presents roughly 260,000 clones, none singletons. Findings and limits, study-wide: Lesional tissue from the scalp (especially in alopecia totalis/universalis) showed higher clonality than normal scalp.

CDR3 length: 14 residues. V shed 1 base and J shed 3 bases, with 8 bases lying between them. Per germline, CDR1 NSHNY and CDR2 SYGAGN. Cutaneous lymph nodes were pooled and cells sorted by CD4, CD8alpha, NKG2D, NKG2ACE and more. Sample: CD4+ T cells sorted from a lymph node. This receptor was identified in a C3H/HeJ mouse with alopecia areata. The strain is characterized by the MHC haplotype H2-k. The gene calls are TRBV13-1 and TRBJ2-1, with D possibly TRBD1 on 5 matching bases. Incomplete CDR3 DNA: TGTGCCAGCAGTGATCAGCAGGGCTATGCT. Protein: CASSDQQGYA. The whole CDR3 is CASSDQQGYAEQFF.